Described below is a single TCR beta chain sequence and its context. This clonotype occurred many times. Its antigen has not been determined. There are no base qualities to consult, and no much larger clone falls within one base. The entry originates in a study of blood T cells in healthy people across ages (dated by TCRdb to between 2015 and 2016). For the study in its entirety: In model experiments, template switching captured roughly one uniquely barcoded TCR beta cDNA molecule for every two T cells. Using deep sequencing normalized with unique cDNA molecular identifiers, the study measured how TCR beta repertoire diversity changes with age. The donors were split into four age groups: young (average around 16 years), middle-aged (39), aged (approximately 59) and long-lived (approximately 80). To avoid experimental bias, donors of different ages were distributed randomly across sequencing lanes. For two donors (one aged 18 to 30 and one aged 80 or older), the study analyzed two additional independent replicas of 1 million unique cDNA reads from the same blood draw.

Broad study findings and their caveats: A strong correlation was found between observed TCR beta diversity and the percentage of naive T cells measured by flow cytometry. Compared with the aged group, more naive CD4+ T cells, fewer expanded clones and increased TCR diversity were shown by the long-lived group, suggesting age selection. Conclusive comparison of naive and antigen-experienced compartments was prevented by the profiling of bulk unsorted PBMCs. Observed TCR beta diversity per million T cells fell roughly linearly with age, and a significant reduction was already apparent by age about 36. Total diversity estimates from one million sequenced T cells were considered lower bounds and underestimates. Because the CMV infection status of the donors was unknown, age-related changes in expanded clonotypes may potentially have been confounded.

CDR1 and CDR2, per the germline V gene, are SGHTA and FQGNSA. V loses 4 bases at its end and J loses 0 bases; junction bases beyond the gene matches: 5. The CDR3 has 17 amino acids, counting the end cysteine and phenylalanine. Here the CDR3 DNA is all that survives: 51 bases in frame from base 1. The donors were roughly 39 Caucasian individuals from Russia, aged roughly 6 to 90 years, who were systemically healthy. Each donor gave 8 to 10 milliliters of peripheral blood, collected into EDTA-treated Vacutainer tubes. PBMCs were isolated by Ficoll-Paque density-gradient centrifugation, with at least 6.5 million obtained per sample. Total RNA was extracted from PBMCs with Trizol reagent, with at least 5 micrograms obtained per sample. For every donor, an aliquot of PBMCs went through flow cytometry to measure the percentages of naive CD45RAhigh/CD27high T cells. Receptor libraries were prepared by 5' RACE. A second PCR of about 6 to 11 cycles was run with a J-beta primer mix and a sample-barcoded 5' primer. Each TCR beta cDNA molecule received a unique molecular identifier from a template-switch 5' adaptor carrying 12 random nucleotides. At least 2.5 million CDR3-containing paired-end reads were obtained from each sample. All of the RNA was converted into first-strand cDNA using the Mint cDNA synthesis kit, with a TRBC-specific oligonucleotide serving as the primer. All cDNA was treated with uracil-DNA glycosylase and then went through a first 18-cycle PCR with the universal primers M1SS and BC2_uni_R. The paper's processing steps were these. Normalization of each sample was performed by random selection of 1 million high-quality reads, each carrying a distinct molecular identifier. Reads with shared molecular identifiers were discarded instead of being binned into consensus sequences. MiTCR, with a Q25 quality threshold and the strictest error-elimination algorithm, was used for CDR3 identification, clonotype clustering and error correction. A nonparametric unseen species model with Euler transformation was used to estimate lower-bound total TCR beta diversity. TCRdb reworked the public reads: Q25 trimming with fastp, MiXCR clone assembly, productive beta chains retained. Records with the same CDR3 protein are collapsed into one entry carrying the most frequent genes and DNA. TCRdb, not the authors, supplied the V and J calls. Here the sample has around 2 million distinct CDR3 sequences; roughly two fifths occur a single time. More than 20% of the sample goes to the ten largest clones.

Recombination linked TRBV7-2 to TRBJ2-6; 8 middle bases align to TRBD1. The origin of this receptor is a human donor in good health. The sample taken for sequencing was blood. For the CDR3, the sequence is CASSSGQGNSGANVLTF. The nucleotide sequence is given as TGTGCCAGCAGCTCTGGACAGGGAAACTCTGGGGCCAACGTCCTGACTTTC.